The clone carrying this T cell receptor (beta chain) was found a few times. Antigen unknown. This sample stems from a study of CD8+ T cells in alopecia areata. Study background: Treated patients received oral tofacitinib, 5 to 10 mg twice daily. For 6 to 18 months, tofacitinib was taken, and 6 months off drug followed.

Isolated RNA was reverse transcribed into cDNA used as the sequencing template. Clones were sequenced by immunoSEQ multiplex PCR, and TCRdb holds only the in-frame ones, with some missing. The profile shows 150,000 to 200,000 clones, about 54% of them singletons. Treatment indicated: oral pan-JAK inhibitor, 5-10 mg twice daily. Obtained from alopecia areata patients were lesional scalp punch biopsies along with peripheral blood. Points from the study as a whole: Within the top 100, expanded CD8+ clones significantly decreased with tofacitinib, as did scalp clonality.

The CDR3 covers 11 residues. Between the trimmed V and J ends, which lost 7 bases and 6 bases, there was a span of 10 bases. Germline lookup yields CDR1 MNHEY and CDR2 SVGAGI. The chain combines TRBV6-5 with TRBJ2-7, with D perhaps TRBD2 (6 bases). The sequencing used CD4+ T cells sorted from blood, collected at approximately week 61, from a patient treated with tofacitinib. The TCR originated in a human donor with alopecia areata. The CDR3 spells CASTGGVEQYF. CDR3 in DNA: TGTGCCAGCACTGGAGGGGTCGAGCAGTACTTC.